The T cell receptor beta chain under discussion was sequenced for a study of shared clonotypes between healthy human individuals. Study observations and caveats: Clonotypes that were shared across four donors made up around 5% of naive CD4 clonotypes. Even with large depth, rarefaction showed that sorted-subset sequencing was incomplete.

The CDR3 sequence is 14 residues long. Germline V lookup: CDR1 SGHDT, CDR2 YYEEEE. The V end lost 1 base, the J end lost 7 bases, and 11 bases lay between the germline ends. Original handling: Junction-only immunoSEQ sequences carried no quality scores, so filtering differed. Repertoires were generated with immunoSEQ multiplex PCR, while TCRdb's copy carries only in-frame clones and drops some. That table gives V, J and clone size, and the DNA gave D and trimming. The sample has some 2,100,000 clones; approximately 96% are singletons. For this clone: The antigen remains undetermined.

The TCR was taken from a man between 18 and 29 years old in good health. The sequenced material came from naive CD4+ T cells sorted from blood. The subset here: CD45RA+ positively selected. The rearrangement links TRBV5-6 to TRBJ1-4; possibly TRBD1 for D (6 bases). The CDR3, as DNA: TGTGCCAGCAGCTTGACAGGGCTAGGTGAAAAACTGTTTTTT. It translates to CASSLTGLGEKLFF.